The rows below give T cell receptor beta chains drawn from one sample of a study of T cell repertoires in cytomegalovirus infection. MiXCR was run by TCRdb on the reads, yielding one entry per CDR3 protein. The sample lists around 300,000 distinct CDR3 sequences, over 7.5% occurring once. Sequencing was performed on PBMCs. Receptor source: a human donor in good health (CMV status not recorded). Some clones in this sample may be carry-over from other donors' samples. The CDR3 runs from the conserved cysteine through the conserved F or W. D genes are given only for firm matches. Not all rows give a size; the values are once, few, many and, for expanded clones, a class.

>TRBJ2-4|TRBV12-3/TRBV12-4|many|TRBD2
TGTGCCAGCAGTTCGCGACTAGCGGGGAACCTAGCCAAAAACATTCAGTACTTC
CASSSRLAGNLAKNIQYF
>TRBJ2-1|TRBV5-4|-|-
TGTGCCAGCAGCTTGGTGGCGGGAAGCAACAATGAGCAGTTCTTC
CASSLVAGSNNEQFF
>TRBJ1-4|TRBV7-3|many|-
TGTGCCAGCAGCACCCAACAGGGAACTAATGAAAAACTGTTTTTT
CASSTQQGTNEKLFF
>TRBJ2-1|TRBV27|few|-
TGTGCCAGCAGCCTACTCATACTTGGACAGCCACCCCCGGACAATGAGCAGTTCTTC
CASSLLILGQPPPDNEQFF
>TRBJ1-5|TRBV15|-|-
TGTGCCACCAGCAGAGGGATAGGGGGCAATCAGCCCCAGCATTTT
CATSRGIGGNQPQHF
>TRBJ1-1|TRBV7-2|few|-
TGTGCCAGCAGCTTCGGAGGGTTTTACACTGAAGCTTTCTTT
CASSFGGFYTEAFF
>TRBJ2-2|TRBV11-2|few|-
TGTGCCAGCAGCTTAAGCCGGGCCACCGGGGAGCTGTTTTTT
CASSLSRATGELFF
>TRBJ1-4|TRBV6-2/TRBV6-3|few|-
TGTGCCAGCAGTTACGGGACATTCGCAACTAATGAAAAACTGTTTTTT
CASSYGTFATNEKLFF
>TRBJ2-7|TRBV6-5|many|-
TGTGCCAGCAGTTACCGGTTCGGAGAGGGATCCTACGAGCAGTACTTC
CASSYRFGEGSYEQYF
>TRBJ2-7|TRBV11-2|-|-
TGTGCCAGCAGCTTGGCGGGCAGCCCATACGAGCAGTACTTC
CASSLAGSPYEQYF
>TRBJ1-1|TRBV27|many|TRBD1
TGTGCCAGCACGGCGAACCTTGGTCAGGGGGCGAGGAAAACTGAAGCTTTCTTT
CASTANLGQGARKTEAFF
>TRBJ2-5|TRBV3-1|-|-
TGTGCCAGCAGCCAAGGGGGTTTCGGACCGAGGGTACAAGAGACCCAGTACTTC
CASSQGGFGPRVQETQYF
>TRBJ1-3|TRBV7-9|many|-
TGTGCCAGCAGCTCCGACTCTGGAAACACCATATATTTT
CASSSDSGNTIYF
>TRBJ1-6|TRBV4-1|many|-
TGCGCCAGCAGCCAAGATCCAGGGGATAATTCACCCCTCCACTTT
CASSQDPGDNSPLHF
>TRBJ2-5|TRBV7-6|many|-
TGTGCCAGCAGCTTAGGGGGAACGATCGGAAACGGAAAGACCCAGTACTTC
CASSLGGTIGNGKTQYF